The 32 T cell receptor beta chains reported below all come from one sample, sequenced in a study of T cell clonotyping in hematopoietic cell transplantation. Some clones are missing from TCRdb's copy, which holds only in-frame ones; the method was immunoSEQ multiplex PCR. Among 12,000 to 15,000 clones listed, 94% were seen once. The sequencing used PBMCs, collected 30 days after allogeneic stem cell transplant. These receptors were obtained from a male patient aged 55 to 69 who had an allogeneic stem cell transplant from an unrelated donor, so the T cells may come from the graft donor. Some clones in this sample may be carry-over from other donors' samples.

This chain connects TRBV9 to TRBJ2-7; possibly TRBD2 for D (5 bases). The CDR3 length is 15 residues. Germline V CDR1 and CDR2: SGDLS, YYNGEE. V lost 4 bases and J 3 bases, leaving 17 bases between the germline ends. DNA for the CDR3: TGTGCCAGCAGCCTTGTGGCTACGGGAAACTACGAGCAGTACTTC. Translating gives CASSLVATGNYEQYF.

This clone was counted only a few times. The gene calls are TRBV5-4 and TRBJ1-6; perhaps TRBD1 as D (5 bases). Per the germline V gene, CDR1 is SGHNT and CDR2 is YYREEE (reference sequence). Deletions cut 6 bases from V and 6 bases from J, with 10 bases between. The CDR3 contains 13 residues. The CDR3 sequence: CASNRDSNSPLHF. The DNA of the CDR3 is TGTGCCAGCAACCGCGACAGTAATTCACCCCTCCACTTT.

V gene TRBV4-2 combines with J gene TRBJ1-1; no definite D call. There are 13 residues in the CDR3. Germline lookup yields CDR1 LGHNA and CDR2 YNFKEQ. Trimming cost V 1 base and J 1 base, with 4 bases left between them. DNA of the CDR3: TGTGCCAGCAGCCAAGGGGCGAACACTGAAGCTTTCTTT. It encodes CASSQGANTEAFF.

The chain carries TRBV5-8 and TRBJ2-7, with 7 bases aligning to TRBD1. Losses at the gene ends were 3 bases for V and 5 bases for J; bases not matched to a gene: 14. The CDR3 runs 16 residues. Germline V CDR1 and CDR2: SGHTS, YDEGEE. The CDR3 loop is CASSSPSDRVINEQYF. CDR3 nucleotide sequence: TGTGCCAGCAGCTCACCGTCCGACAGGGTTATCAACGAGCAGTACTTC.

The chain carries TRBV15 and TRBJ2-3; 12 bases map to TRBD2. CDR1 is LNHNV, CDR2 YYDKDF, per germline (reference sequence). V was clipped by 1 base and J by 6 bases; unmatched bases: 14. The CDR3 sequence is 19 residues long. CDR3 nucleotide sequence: TGTGCCACCAGCAGAGGGAATGGTGGACTAGCGGGGCTGGGGGATACGCAGTATTTT. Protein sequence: CATSRGNGGLAGLGDTQYF. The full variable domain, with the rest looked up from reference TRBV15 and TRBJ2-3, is DAMVIQNPRYQVTQFGKPVTLSCSQTLNHNVMYWYQQKSSQAPKLLFHYYDKDFNNEADTPDNFQSRRPNTSFCFLDIRSPGLGDTAMYLCATSRGNGGLAGLGDTQYFGPGTRLTVL.

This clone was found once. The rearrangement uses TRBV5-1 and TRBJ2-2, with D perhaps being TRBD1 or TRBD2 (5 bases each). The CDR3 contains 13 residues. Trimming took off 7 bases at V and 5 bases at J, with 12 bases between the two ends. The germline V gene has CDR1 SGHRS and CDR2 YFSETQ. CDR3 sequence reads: CASWDPQTGELFF. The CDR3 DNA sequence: TGCGCCAGCTGGGACCCCCAAACCGGGGAGCTGTTTTTT.

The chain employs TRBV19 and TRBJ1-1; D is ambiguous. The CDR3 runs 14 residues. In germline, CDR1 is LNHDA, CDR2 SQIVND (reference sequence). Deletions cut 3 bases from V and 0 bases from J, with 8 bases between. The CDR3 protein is CASSIRRMNTEAFF. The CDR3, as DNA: TGTGCCAGTAGTATTAGGCGGATGAACACTGAAGCTTTCTTT. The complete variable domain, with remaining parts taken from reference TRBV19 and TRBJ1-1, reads DGGITQSPKYLFRKEGQNVTLSCEQNLNHDAMYWYRQDPGQGLRLIYYSQIVNDFQKGDIAEGYSVSREKKESFPLTVTSAQKNPTAFYLCASSIRRMNTEAFFGQGTRLTVV.

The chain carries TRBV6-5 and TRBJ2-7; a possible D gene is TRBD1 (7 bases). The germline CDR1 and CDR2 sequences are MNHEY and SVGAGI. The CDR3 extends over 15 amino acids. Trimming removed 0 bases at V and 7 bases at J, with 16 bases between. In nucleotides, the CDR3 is TGTGCCAGCAGTTACTCAGGAGGGGGCCGCGGGGAGCAGTACTTC. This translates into CASSYSGGGRGEQYF.

As DNA, the CDR3 is TGTGCCATCACCCCGGACAGGGAGTATGGCTACACCTTC. Translation gives CAITPDREYGYTF. This chain connects TRBV10-3 to TRBJ1-2; 8 positions agree with TRBD1. The CDR3 is 13 residues long. CDR1 ENHRY and CDR2 SYGVKD come from the germline V gene. The ends lost 7 bases at V and 5 bases at J; junction bases unmatched: 6.

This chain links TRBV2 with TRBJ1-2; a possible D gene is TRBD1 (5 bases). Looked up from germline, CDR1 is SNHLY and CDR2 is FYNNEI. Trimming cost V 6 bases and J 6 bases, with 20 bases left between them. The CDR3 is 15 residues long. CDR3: CASREIRGRENGYTF. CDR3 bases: TGTGCCAGCAGGGAGATAAGGGGAAGGGAAAATGGCTACACCTTC.

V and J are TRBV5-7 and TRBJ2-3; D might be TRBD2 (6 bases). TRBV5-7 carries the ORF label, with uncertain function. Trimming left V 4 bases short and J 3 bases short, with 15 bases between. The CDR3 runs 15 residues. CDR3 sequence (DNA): TGTGCCAGCAGCGGACCGGGGGAGGCAACAGATACGCAGTATTTT. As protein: CASSGPGEATDTQYF.

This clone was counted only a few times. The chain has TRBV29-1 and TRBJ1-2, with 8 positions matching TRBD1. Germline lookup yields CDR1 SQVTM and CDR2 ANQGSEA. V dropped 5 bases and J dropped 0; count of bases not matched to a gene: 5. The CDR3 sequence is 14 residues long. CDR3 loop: CSVTKTGANYGYTF. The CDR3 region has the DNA TGCAGCGTTACGAAGACAGGGGCTAACTATGGCTACACCTTC.

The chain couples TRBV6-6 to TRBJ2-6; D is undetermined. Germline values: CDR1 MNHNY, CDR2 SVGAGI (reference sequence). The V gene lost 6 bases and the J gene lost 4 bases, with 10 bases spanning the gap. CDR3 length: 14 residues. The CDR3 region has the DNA TGTGCCAGCAGCAGACTTGAGGGGGCCAACGTCCTGACTTTC. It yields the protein CASSRLEGANVLTF.

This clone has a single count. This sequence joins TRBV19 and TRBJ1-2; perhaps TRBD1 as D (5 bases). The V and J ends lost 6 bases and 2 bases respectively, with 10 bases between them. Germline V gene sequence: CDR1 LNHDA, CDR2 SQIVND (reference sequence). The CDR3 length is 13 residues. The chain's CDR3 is CASSGTRNYGYTF. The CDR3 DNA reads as TGTGCCAGTAGCGGGACTCGGAACTATGGCTACACCTTC.

The CDR3 is CASSSRGPGQGVFGYGYTF. The CDR3, as DNA: TGTGCCAGCAGCTCCCGAGGCCCCGGACAGGGGGTTTTCGGCTATGGCTACACCTTC. The chain carries TRBV7-8 and TRBJ1-2; 10 bases align to TRBD1. Trimming removed 4 bases from V and 4 bases from J; junction bases left unmatched: 18. Germline V CDR1 and CDR2: SGHVS, FQNEAQ. CDR3 length: 19 amino acids.

In DNA, the CDR3 is TGTGCCAGCAGCCCGTTCCGGGGGGGATACTCTGGAAACACCATATATTTT. Amino acid sequence: CASSPFRGGYSGNTIYF. The chain carries TRBV5-8 and TRBJ1-3; tentatively, D is TRBD1 (5 bases). Trimming took off 4 bases at V and 0 bases at J, with 17 bases between the two ends. Germline CDR1 reads SGHTS; CDR2 reads YDEGEE. This CDR3 has 17 residues.

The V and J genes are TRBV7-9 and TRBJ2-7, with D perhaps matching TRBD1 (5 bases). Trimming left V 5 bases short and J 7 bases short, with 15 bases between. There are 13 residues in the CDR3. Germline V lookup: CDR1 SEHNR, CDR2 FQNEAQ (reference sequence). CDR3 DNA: TGTGCCAGCAGCCTAGGACACCGAAGGGAGCAGTACTTC. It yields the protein CASSLGHRREQYF.

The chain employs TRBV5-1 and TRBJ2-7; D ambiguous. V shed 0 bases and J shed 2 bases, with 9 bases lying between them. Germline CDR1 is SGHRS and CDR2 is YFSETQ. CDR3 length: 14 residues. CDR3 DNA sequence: TGCGCCAGCAGCTTGGGAGCTATCACCTACGAGCAGTACTTC. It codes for CASSLGAITYEQYF.

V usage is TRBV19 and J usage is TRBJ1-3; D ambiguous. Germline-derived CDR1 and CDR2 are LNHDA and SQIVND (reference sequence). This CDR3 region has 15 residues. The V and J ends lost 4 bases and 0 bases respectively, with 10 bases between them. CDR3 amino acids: CASSTGPYSGNTIYF. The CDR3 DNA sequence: TGTGCCAGTAGTACAGGACCGTACTCTGGAAACACCATATATTTT.

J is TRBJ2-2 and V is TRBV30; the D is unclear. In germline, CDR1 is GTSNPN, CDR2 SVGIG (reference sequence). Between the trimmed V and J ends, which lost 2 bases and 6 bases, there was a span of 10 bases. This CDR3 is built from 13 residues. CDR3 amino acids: CAWSIGGPGELFF. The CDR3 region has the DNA TGTGCCTGGAGTATCGGTGGCCCCGGGGAGCTGTTTTTT.

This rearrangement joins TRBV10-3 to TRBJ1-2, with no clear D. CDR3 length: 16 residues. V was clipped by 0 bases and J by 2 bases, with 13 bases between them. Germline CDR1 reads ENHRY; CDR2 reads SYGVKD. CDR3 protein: CAISESIWSGNYGYTF. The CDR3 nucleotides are TGTGCCATCAGTGAGTCGATATGGAGCGGGAACTATGGCTACACCTTC.

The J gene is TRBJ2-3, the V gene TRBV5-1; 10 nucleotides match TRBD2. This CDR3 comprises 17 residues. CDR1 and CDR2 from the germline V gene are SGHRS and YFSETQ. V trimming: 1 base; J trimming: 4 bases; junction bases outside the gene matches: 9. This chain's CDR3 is CASSLRASGSRSDTQYF. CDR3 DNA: TGCGCCAGCAGCTTGAGGGCTAGCGGGAGTCGGTCAGATACGCAGTATTTT. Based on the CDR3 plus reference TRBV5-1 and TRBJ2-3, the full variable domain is KAGVTQTPRYLIKTRGQQVTLSCSPISGHRSVSWYQQTPGQGLQFLFEYFSETQRNKGNFPGRFSGRQFSNSRSEMNVSTLELGDSALYLCASSLRASGSRSDTQYFGPGTRLTVL.

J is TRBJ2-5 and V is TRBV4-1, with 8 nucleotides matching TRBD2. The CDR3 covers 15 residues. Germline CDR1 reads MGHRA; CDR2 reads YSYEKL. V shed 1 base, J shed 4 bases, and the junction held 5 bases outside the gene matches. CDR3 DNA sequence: TGCGCCAGCAGCCAAGGCCTAGCGGGCTCAGAGACCCAGTACTTC. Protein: CASSQGLAGSETQYF.

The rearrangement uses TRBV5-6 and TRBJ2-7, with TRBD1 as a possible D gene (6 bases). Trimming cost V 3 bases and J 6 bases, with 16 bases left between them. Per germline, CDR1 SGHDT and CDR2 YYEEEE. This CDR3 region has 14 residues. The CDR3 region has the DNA TGTGCCAGCAGCTACAGGGTTCGCTCCACCGAGCAGTACTTC. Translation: CASSYRVRSTEQYF.

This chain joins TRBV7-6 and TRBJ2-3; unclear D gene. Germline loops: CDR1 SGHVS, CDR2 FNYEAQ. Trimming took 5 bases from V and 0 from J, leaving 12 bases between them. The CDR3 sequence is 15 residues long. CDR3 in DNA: TGTGCCAGCAGCCGAACAATCTTTAGCACAGATACGCAGTATTTT. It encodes CASSRTIFSTDTQYF.

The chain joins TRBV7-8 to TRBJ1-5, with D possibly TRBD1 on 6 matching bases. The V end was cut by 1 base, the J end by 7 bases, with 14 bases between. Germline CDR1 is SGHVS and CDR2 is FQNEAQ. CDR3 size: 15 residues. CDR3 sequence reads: CASSLEAGAGQPQHF. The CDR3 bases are TGTGCCAGCAGCTTAGAGGCGGGGGCAGGACAGCCCCAGCATTTT.

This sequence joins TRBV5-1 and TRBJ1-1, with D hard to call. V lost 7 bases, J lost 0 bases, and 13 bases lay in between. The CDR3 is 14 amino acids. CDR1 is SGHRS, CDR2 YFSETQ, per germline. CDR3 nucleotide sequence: TGCGCCAGCGTCGCCCAGCTGATGAACACTGAAGCTTTCTTT. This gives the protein CASVAQLMNTEAFF.

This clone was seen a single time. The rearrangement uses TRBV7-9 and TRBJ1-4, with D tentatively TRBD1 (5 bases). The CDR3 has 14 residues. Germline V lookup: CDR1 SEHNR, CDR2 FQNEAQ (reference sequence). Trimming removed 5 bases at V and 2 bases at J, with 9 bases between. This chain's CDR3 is CASSLRATNEKLFF. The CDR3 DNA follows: TGTGCCAGCAGCCTCAGGGCGACTAATGAAAAACTGTTTTTT.

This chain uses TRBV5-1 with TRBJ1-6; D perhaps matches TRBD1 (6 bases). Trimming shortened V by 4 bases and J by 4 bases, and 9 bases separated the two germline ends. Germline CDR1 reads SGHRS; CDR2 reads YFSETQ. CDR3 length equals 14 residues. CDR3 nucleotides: TGCGCCAGCAGCCAGACAGGTTATAATTCACCCCTCCACTTT. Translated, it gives CASSQTGYNSPLHF.

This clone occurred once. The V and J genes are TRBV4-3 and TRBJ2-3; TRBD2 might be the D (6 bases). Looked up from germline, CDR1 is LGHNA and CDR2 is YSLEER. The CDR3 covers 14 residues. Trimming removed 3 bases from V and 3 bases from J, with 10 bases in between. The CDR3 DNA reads TGCGCCAGCAGCCAGCTGGGGAGGACAGATACGCAGTATTTT. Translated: CASSQLGRTDTQYF.

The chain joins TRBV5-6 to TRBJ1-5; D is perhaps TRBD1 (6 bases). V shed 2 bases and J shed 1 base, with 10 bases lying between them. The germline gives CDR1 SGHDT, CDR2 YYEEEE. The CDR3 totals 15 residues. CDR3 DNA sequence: TGTGCCAGCAGCTTAGAGGGGGGAAGCAATCAGCCCCAGCATTTT. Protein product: CASSLEGGSNQPQHF.

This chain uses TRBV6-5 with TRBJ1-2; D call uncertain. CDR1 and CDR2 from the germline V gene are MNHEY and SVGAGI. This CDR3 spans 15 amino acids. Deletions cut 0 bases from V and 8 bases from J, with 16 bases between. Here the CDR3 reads CASSYSYRLSMGYTF. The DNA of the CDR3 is TGTGCCAGCAGTTACTCGTACAGACTAAGTATGGGCTACACCTTC.